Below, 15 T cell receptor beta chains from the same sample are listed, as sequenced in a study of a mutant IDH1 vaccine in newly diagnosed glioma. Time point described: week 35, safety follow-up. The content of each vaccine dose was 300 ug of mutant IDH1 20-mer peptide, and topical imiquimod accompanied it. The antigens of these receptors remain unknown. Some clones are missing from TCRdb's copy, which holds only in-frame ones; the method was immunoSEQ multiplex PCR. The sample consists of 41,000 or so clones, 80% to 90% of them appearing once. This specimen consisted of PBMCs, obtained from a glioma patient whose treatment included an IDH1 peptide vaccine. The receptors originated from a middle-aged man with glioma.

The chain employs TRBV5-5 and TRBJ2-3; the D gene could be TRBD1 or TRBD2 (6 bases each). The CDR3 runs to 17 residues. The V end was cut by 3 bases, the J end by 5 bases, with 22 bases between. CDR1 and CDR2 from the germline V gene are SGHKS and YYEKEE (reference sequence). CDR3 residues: CASSWGRGIQGLDTQYF. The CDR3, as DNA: TGTGCCAGCAGCTGGGGGCGGGGCATCCAAGGCTTAGATACGCAGTATTTT.

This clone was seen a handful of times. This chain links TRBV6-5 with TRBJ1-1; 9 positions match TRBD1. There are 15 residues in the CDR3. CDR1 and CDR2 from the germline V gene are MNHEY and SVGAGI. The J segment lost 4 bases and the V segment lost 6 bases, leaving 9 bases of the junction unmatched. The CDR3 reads CASRLPGTGSTEAFF. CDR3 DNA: TGTGCCAGCAGACTTCCGGGGACAGGGTCCACTGAAGCTTTCTTT.

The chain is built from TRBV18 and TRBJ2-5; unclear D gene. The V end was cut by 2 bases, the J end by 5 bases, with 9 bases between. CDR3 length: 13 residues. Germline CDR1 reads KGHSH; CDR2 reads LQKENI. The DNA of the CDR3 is TGTGCCAGCTCACCAGGATTAGGGGAGACCCAGTACTTC. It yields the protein CASSPGLGETQYF.

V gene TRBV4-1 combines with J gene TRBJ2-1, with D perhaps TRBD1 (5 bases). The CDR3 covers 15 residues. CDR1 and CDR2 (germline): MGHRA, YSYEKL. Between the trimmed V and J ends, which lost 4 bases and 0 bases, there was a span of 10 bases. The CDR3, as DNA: TGCGCCAGCAGCCGACAGAGTAGCTCCTACAATGAGCAGTTCTTC. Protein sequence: CASSRQSSSYNEQFF.

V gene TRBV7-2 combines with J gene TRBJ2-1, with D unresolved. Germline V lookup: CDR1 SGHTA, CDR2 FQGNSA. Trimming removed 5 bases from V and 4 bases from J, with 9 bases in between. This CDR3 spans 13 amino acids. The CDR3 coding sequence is TGTGCCAGCAGCAATCAGTTATACAATGAGCAGTTCTTC. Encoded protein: CASSNQLYNEQFF.

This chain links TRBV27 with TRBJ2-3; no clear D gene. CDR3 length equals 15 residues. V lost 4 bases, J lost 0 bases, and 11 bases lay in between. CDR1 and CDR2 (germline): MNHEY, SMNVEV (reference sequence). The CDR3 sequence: CASSSSPGSTDTQYF. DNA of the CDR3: TGTGCCAGCAGTTCCTCTCCCGGGAGCACAGATACGCAGTATTTT.

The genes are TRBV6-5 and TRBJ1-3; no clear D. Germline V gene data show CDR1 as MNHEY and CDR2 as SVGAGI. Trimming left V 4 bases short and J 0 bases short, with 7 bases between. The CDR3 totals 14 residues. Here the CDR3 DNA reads TGTGCCAGCAGTTTAAGCCCCTCTGGAAACACCATATATTTT. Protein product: CASSLSPSGNTIYF.

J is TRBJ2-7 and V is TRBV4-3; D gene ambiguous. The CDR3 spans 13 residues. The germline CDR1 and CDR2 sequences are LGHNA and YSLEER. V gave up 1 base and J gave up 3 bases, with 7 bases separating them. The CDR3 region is CASSQGLSYEQYF. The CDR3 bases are TGCGCCAGCAGCCAAGGGCTCAGCTACGAGCAGTACTTC.

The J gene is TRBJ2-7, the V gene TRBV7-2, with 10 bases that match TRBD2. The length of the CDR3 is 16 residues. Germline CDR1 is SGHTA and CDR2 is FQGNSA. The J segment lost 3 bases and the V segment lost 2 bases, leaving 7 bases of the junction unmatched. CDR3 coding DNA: TGTGCCAGCAGCTTAATCGGAGCGGGAGGGCGCTACGAGCAGTACTTC. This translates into CASSLIGAGGRYEQYF.

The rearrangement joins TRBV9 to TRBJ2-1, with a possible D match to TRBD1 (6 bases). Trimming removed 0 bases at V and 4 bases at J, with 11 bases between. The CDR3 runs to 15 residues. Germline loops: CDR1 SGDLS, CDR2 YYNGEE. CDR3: CASSVEAGDYNEQFF. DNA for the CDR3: TGTGCCAGCAGCGTAGAAGCAGGGGATTACAATGAGCAGTTCTTC.

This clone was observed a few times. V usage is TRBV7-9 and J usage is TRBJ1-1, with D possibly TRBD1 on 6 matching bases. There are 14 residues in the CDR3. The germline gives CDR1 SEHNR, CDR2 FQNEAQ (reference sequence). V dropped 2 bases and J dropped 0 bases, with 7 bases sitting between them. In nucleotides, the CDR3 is TGTGCCAGCAGCTTAACAGGGATGAACACTGAAGCTTTCTTT. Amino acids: CASSLTGMNTEAFF. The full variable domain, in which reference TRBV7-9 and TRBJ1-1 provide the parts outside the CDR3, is DTGVSQNPRHKITKRGQNVTFRCDPISEHNRLYWYRQTLGQGPEFLTYFQNEAQLEKSRLLSDRFSAERPKGSFSTLEIQRTEQGDSAMYLCASSLTGMNTEAFFGQGTRLTVV.

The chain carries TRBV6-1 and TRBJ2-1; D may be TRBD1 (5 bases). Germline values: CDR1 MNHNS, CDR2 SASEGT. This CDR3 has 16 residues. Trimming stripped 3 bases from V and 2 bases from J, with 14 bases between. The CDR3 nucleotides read TGTGCCAGCAGTGATACCCCTAGGGGTCCCTACAATGAGCAGTTCTTC. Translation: CASSDTPRGPYNEQFF.

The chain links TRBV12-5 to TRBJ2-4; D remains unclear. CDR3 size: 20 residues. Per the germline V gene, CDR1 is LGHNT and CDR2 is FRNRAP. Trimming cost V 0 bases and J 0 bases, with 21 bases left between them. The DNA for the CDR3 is TGTGCTAGTGGTTTGGTATATTGTACTGAGGAAATAGTAGCCAAAAACATTCAGTACTTC. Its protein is CASGLVYCTEEIVAKNIQYF.

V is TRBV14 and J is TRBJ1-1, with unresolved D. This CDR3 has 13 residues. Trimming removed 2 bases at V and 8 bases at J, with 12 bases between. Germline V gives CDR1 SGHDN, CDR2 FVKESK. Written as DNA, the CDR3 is TGTGCCAGCAGCCAAAGGTGGCAGGTCGAAGCTTTCTTT. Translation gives CASSQRWQVEAFF.

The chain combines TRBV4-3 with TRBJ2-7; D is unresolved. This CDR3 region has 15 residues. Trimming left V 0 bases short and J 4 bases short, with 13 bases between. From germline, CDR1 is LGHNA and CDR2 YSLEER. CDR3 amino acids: CASSQERHPAYEQYF. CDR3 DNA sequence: TGCGCCAGCAGCCAAGAACGGCACCCCGCGTACGAGCAGTACTTC.